This T cell receptor beta chain was found in a study of T cell repertoires in cytomegalovirus infection. V lost 5 bases, J lost 2 bases, and 11 bases lay in between. CDR3 length: 14 amino acids. From germline, CDR1 is SGHVS and CDR2 FNYEAQ. TCRdb fed the reads into MiXCR, producing one record per CDR3 protein. This table holds 150,000 to 200,000 distinct CDR3 sequences, approximately 14% found once. Many counts were recorded for this clonotype. The chain uses TRBV7-6 and TRBJ2-3; D is uncertain. The material sequenced was PBMCs. This TCR was recovered from a human donor in good health (CMV status not recorded). Some clones in this sample may be carry-over from other donors' samples. CDR3 residues: CASSITEDTDTQYF. CDR3 nucleotide sequence: TGTGCCAGCAGCATTACCGAGGACACAGATACGCAGTATTTT.